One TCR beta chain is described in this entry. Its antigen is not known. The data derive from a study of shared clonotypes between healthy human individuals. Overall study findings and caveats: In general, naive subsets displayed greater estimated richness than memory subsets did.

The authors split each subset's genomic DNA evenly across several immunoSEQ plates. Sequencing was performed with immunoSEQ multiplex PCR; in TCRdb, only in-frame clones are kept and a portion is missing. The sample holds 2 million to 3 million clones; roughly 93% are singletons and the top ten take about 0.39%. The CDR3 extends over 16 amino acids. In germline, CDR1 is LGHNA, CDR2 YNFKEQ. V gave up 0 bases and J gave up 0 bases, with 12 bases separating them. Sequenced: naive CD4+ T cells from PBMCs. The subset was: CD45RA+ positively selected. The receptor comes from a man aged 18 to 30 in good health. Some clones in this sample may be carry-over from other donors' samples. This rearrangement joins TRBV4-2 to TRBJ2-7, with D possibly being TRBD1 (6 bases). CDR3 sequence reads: CASSQDQIGGSYEQYF. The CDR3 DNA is TGTGCCAGCAGCCAAGATCAAATAGGGGGCTCCTACGAGCAGTACTTC.